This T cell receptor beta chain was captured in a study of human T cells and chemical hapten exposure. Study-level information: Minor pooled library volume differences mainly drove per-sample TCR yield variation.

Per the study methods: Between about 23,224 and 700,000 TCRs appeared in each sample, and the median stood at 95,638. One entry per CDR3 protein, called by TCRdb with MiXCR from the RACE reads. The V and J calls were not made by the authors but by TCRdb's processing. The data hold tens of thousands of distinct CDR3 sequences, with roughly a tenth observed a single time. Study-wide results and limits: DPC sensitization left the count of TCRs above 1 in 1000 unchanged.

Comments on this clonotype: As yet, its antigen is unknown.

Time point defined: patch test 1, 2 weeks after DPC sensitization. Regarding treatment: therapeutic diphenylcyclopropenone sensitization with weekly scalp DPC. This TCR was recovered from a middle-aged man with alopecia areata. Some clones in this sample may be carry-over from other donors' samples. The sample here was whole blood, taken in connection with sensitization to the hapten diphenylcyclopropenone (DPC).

The CDR3 protein is CSAVLAGAPGGEQFF. DNA of the CDR3: TGCAGTGCAGTCCTAGCGGGAGCGCCCGGGGGTGAGCAGTTCTTC. J is TRBJ2-1 and V is TRBV20-1, with TRBD2 matching over 10 bases. In germline, CDR1 is DFQATT, CDR2 SNEGSKA (reference sequence). The CDR3 contains 15 residues. V was pared by 6 bases and J by 9 bases, with 14 bases of the junction left unmatched.